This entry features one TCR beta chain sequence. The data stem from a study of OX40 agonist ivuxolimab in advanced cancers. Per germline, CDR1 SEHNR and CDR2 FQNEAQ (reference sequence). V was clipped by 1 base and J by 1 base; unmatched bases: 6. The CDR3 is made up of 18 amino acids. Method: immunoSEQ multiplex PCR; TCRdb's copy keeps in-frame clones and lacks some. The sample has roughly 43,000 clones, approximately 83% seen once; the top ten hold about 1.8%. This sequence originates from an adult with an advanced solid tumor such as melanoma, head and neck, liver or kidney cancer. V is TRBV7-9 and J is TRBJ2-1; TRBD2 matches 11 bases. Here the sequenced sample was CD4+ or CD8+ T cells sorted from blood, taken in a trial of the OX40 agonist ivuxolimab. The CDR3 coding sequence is TGTGCCAGCAGCTTAGGTCTAGCGGGGGGCCCGTCCTACAATGAGCAGTTCTTC. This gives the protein CASSLGLAGGPSYNEQFF.